This T cell receptor beta chain was observed in a study of T cells after yellow fever vaccination. It was through 5'RACE template switching that TCR cDNA was made, with a universal primer site and UMIs added. TCRdb reprocessed the 5' RACE reads with MiXCR, giving one entry per CDR3 protein. This sample carries under 55,000 distinct CDR3 sequences, about 6.6% of them seen once, and the ten largest clones take approximately 24%. This clonotype is labeled medium-sized. This CDR3 is built from 13 residues. V was pared by 4 bases and J by 7 bases, with 13 bases between. The sequence derives from a man between 18 and 29 years old who received the YFV17D yellow fever vaccine. The chain joins TRBV12-3 or TRBV12-4 to TRBJ1-2; D ambiguous. Here the sequenced sample was CD8+ T cells not binding an NS4B(214-222) dextramer, sorted from PBMCs, taken roughly 47 days after the first yellow fever vaccination. The CDR3 bases are TGTGCCAGCAGTTCCAATGGTTTCGGTGGCTACACCTTC. Its protein product is CASSSNGFGGYTF.